The 32 T cell receptor beta chains below come from one sample, sequenced in a study of CD8 T cells in Susac syndrome. Random hexamers were used to reverse transcribe 0.5 to 1 ug of RNA. TCRdb itself ran the immunoSEQ multiplex PCR reads through MiXCR, one entry per CDR3 protein. The sample gives 200,000 to 300,000 distinct CDR3 sequences, 85% to 95% of which show up once; around 0.072% is in the top ten. Source material: CD4+ T cells from PBMCs. The receptor source for this set is a human donor with multiple sclerosis.

The chain has TRBV27 and TRBJ1-1; TRBD1 aligns across 7 bases. V lost 8 bases, J lost 1 base, and 7 bases stayed unmatched. CDR1 is MNHEY, CDR2 SMNVEV, per germline (reference sequence). The CDR3 is made up of 14 amino acids. The CDR3 protein is CASRAGDRNTEAFF. CDR3 bases: TGTGCCAGCCGAGCGGGGGACAGGAACACTGAAGCTTTCTTT.

This clonotype was observed a handful of times. The chain has TRBV3-1 and TRBJ2-7; 11 bases fit TRBD1. The CDR3 spans 18 residues. The germline V gene has CDR1 LGHDT and CDR2 YNNKEL (reference sequence). V was pared by 3 bases and J by 4 bases, with 14 bases of the junction left unmatched. CDR3 amino acids: CASSHAAGTGGVFYEQYF. CDR3 DNA: TGTGCCAGCAGCCACGCGGCCGGGACAGGGGGAGTTTTTTACGAGCAGTACTTC.

The chain carries TRBV18 and TRBJ2-5; 10 bases align to TRBD2. The junction had 5 bases not matched to a gene; V was cut back by 5 bases and J by 5 bases. Per germline, CDR1 KGHSH and CDR2 LQKENI. The CDR3 contains 14 residues. The CDR3 nucleotides read TGTGCCAGCTCAGGAGGGGGACTAGCGGAGACCCAGTACTTC. Its protein is CASSGGGLAETQYF.

The V and J genes are TRBV30 and TRBJ1-3; no reliable D call. Trimming removed 2 bases from V and 4 bases from J, with 12 bases in between. This CDR3 is built from 14 residues. CDR1 is GTSNPN, CDR2 SVGIG, per germline (reference sequence). The CDR3 region is CAWSTASSGNTIYF. CDR3 DNA sequence: TGTGCCTGGAGTACTGCTTCGTCGGGAAACACCATATATTTT.

This clonotype occurred a few times. The chain has TRBV5-4 and TRBJ2-3; 12 positions match TRBD2. The CDR3 runs 16 residues. In germline, CDR1 is SGHNT, CDR2 YYREEE (reference sequence). The V gene end was trimmed by 4 bases and the J gene end by 4 bases; junction bases not matched to a gene: 7. As DNA, the CDR3 is TGTGCCAGCAGCCCTCGACTAGCGGGAGCGGCAGATACGCAGTATTTT. Amino acids: CASSPRLAGAADTQYF.

V and J are TRBV11-2 and TRBJ2-7; the match to TRBD2 covers 10 bases. The CDR3 runs 15 residues. Unmatched junction bases numbered 5, after V lost 5 bases and J lost 1 base. CDR1 is SGHAT and CDR2 is FQNNGV in the germline V gene. The DNA of the CDR3 is TGTGCCAGCAGCCATCTAGCGGGAGTTTCCTACGAGCAGTACGTC. Amino acids: CASSHLAGVSYEQYV.

The chain uses TRBV2 and TRBJ2-6; D may be TRBD1 or TRBD2 (5 bases each). The CDR3 covers 15 residues. Trimming shortened V by 5 bases and J by 13 bases, and 21 bases separated the two germline ends. CDR1 SNHLY and CDR2 FYNNEI come from the germline V gene. The CDR3 spells CASSPRSGTPKVLTF. In nucleotides, the CDR3 is TGTGCCAGCAGTCCACGTTCCGGGACCCCTAAAGTCCTGACTTTC. The full variable domain, in which reference TRBV2 and TRBJ2-6 provide the parts outside the CDR3, is EPEVTQTPSHQVTQMGQEVILRCVPISNHLYFYWYRQILGQKVEFLVSFYNNEISEKSEIFDDQFSVERPDGSNFTLKIRSTKLEDSAMYFCASSPRSGTPKVLTFGAGSRLTVL.

The DNA of the CDR3 is TGCGCCAGCAGCCGCGGGCTTTACAATCAGCCCCAGCATTTT. This translates into CASSRGLYNQPQHF. The chain is built from TRBV4-1 and TRBJ1-5; D gene uncertain. The CDR3 spans 14 residues. The germline V gene has CDR1 MGHRA and CDR2 YSYEKL. Trimming pared 4 bases from V and 3 bases from J, leaving 10 bases between.

This chain links TRBV20-1 with TRBJ2-3; tentative D call: TRBD2 (6 bases). Per germline, CDR1 DFQATT and CDR2 SNEGSKA (reference sequence). Trimming shortened V by 6 bases and J by 0 bases, and 16 bases separated the two germline ends. CDR3 size: 15 residues. The CDR3 here is CSAHLGRGSTDTQYF. Written as DNA, the CDR3 is TGCAGTGCCCACCTAGGGCGGGGAAGCACAGATACGCAGTATTTT.

This chain links TRBV4-1 with TRBJ2-7, with 9 nucleotides matching TRBD1. Germline V gives CDR1 MGHRA, CDR2 YSYEKL. The V and J ends lost 4 bases and 2 bases, in that order; junction bases with no gene match: 6. The CDR3 covers 15 residues. CDR3 protein: CASSLGQGFPYEQYF. The CDR3 DNA is TGCGCCAGCAGCCTCGGACAGGGGTTCCCCTACGAGCAGTACTTC.

V gene TRBV20-1 combines with J gene TRBJ2-7; a possible D gene is TRBD2 (6 bases). The length of the CDR3 is 14 residues. Germline CDR1 is DFQATT and CDR2 is SNEGSKA (reference sequence). Deletions cut 7 bases from V and 2 bases from J, with 18 bases between. CDR3 in DNA: TGCAGTGTCACCTCGGGGGTGGGGGCCTACGAGCAGTACTTC. Protein sequence: CSVTSGVGAYEQYF.

J is TRBJ2-2 and V is TRBV3-1; the D gene is possibly TRBD1 (5 bases). There are 14 residues in the CDR3. V gave up 2 bases and J gave up 4 bases, with 8 bases separating them. Germline CDR1 and CDR2: LGHDT and YNNKEL (reference sequence). CDR3 bases: TGTGCCAGCAGCCAATCTACAGGCACCGGGGAGCTGTTTTTT. Its translation is CASSQSTGTGELFF.

This chain connects TRBV29-1 to TRBJ1-5, with 9 positions matching TRBD1. Germline CDR1 reads SQVTM; CDR2 reads ANQGSEA. V lost 4 bases and J lost 4; bases outside the gene matches: 2. The CDR3 runs 13 residues. CDR3 in DNA: TGCAGCGTTGCCGGGACAGGGAATCAGCCCCAGCATTTT. Protein sequence: CSVAGTGNQPQHF.

The rearrangement joins TRBV28 to TRBJ1-1; D is ambiguous. This CDR3 spans 12 amino acids. V lost 3 bases, J lost 8 bases, and 10 bases lay in between. CDR1 is MDHEN, CDR2 SYDVKM, per germline. For the CDR3, the DNA is TGTGCCAGCAGTTTGTTGTTGAGCGAAGCTTTCTTT. It codes for CASSLLLSEAFF.

The J gene is TRBJ1-6, the V gene TRBV2; D ambiguous. V was clipped by 4 bases and J by 9 bases, with 13 bases between them. Germline V CDR1 and CDR2: SNHLY, FYNNEI. The CDR3 length is 14 residues. The CDR3 protein is CASSVGGFGSPLHF. In nucleotides, the CDR3 is TGTGCCAGCAGTGTTGGTGGGTTCGGTTCACCCCTCCACTTT.

The rearrangement uses TRBV14 and TRBJ2-2; TRBD1 is a possible D gene (6 bases). Germline CDR1 reads SGHDN; CDR2 reads FVKESK. The V and J ends lost 4 bases and 6 bases respectively, with 12 bases between them. The length of the CDR3 is 14 residues. The CDR3 reads CASSRIQGAGELFF. CDR3 nucleotides: TGTGCCAGCAGCCGTATACAGGGAGCCGGGGAGCTGTTTTTT.

This sequence joins TRBV7-3 and TRBJ2-7, with 7 positions matching TRBD1. V lost 5 bases and J lost 5; bases outside the gene matches: 9. The length of the CDR3 is 14 residues. Germline lookup yields CDR1 SGHTA and CDR2 FQGTGA. CDR3 loop: CASSVNRGQDEQYF. The DNA of the CDR3 is TGTGCCAGCAGCGTTAACAGGGGTCAGGACGAGCAGTACTTC.

The rearrangement links TRBV5-1 to TRBJ2-5; D might be TRBD1 (6 bases). Between the trimmed V and J ends, which lost 3 bases and 5 bases, there was a span of 17 bases. Per the germline V gene, CDR1 is SGHRS and CDR2 is YFSETQ. The CDR3 covers 15 residues. The CDR3 nucleotides are TGCGCCAGCAGCTCGGTCAACCTTCAGGGGGAGACCCAGTACTTC. As protein: CASSSVNLQGETQYF.

The V call is TRBV6-6, the J call TRBJ1-2, with a weak D call TRBD1 (5 bases). This CDR3 spans 13 amino acids. The V and J ends lost 6 bases and 0 bases respectively, with 8 bases between them. The V gene's germline CDR1 is MNHNY and CDR2 SVGAGI (reference sequence). Here the CDR3 DNA reads TGTGCCAGCAGCGACAGCTCTAACTATGGCTACACCTTC. Its protein is CASSDSSNYGYTF.

V usage is TRBV19 and J usage is TRBJ2-7; D gene unclear. The V end was cut by 1 base, the J end by 2 bases, with 12 bases between. CDR3 length: 15 residues. Germline V gives CDR1 LNHDA, CDR2 SQIVND (reference sequence). The CDR3 region is CASSIAGSSTYEQYF. The CDR3 nucleotides are TGTGCCAGTAGTATAGCGGGCAGCAGTACCTACGAGCAGTACTTC. Full variable domain (remainder filled in from reference TRBV19 and TRBJ2-7): DGGITQSPKYLFRKEGQNVTLSCEQNLNHDAMYWYRQDPGQGLRLIYYSQIVNDFQKGDIAEGYSVSREKKESFPLTVTSAQKNPTAFYLCASSIAGSSTYEQYFGPGTRLTVT.

V is TRBV6-1 and J is TRBJ1-5; tentatively, D is TRBD1 (6 bases). The germline gives CDR1 MNHNS, CDR2 SASEGT. The CDR3 is 17 amino acids. V shed 5 bases and J shed 6 bases, with 23 bases lying between them. CDR3 in amino acids: CASSPGAGPISSQPQHF. The DNA of the CDR3 is TGTGCCAGCAGTCCGGGGGCCGGACCGATCAGTTCTCAGCCCCAGCATTTT.

The chain joins TRBV5-4 to TRBJ2-3; no definite D call. Germline V gives CDR1 SGHNT, CDR2 YYREEE (reference sequence). The CDR3 runs 13 residues. V lost 4 bases and J lost 6, with 12 bases in between. The CDR3 spells CASSTSLSDTQYF. DNA for the CDR3: TGTGCCAGCAGCACCTCTCTGTCGGATACGCAGTATTTT.

The V and J genes are TRBV10-3 and TRBJ2-7; 9 bases agree with TRBD2. This CDR3 comprises 15 residues. Trimming took 6 bases from V and 4 from J; bases not matched to a gene: 10. CDR1 is ENHRY, CDR2 SYGVKD, per germline. In nucleotides, the CDR3 is TGTGCCATCAGGGACTTGCGGGAGGGCCTATACGAGCAGTACGTC. Its translation is CAIRDLREGLYEQYV.

The chain is built from TRBV6-5 and TRBJ2-2; no definite D call. CDR3 length equals 16 residues. V dropped 2 bases and J dropped 4 bases, with 14 bases sitting between them. Germline V gives CDR1 MNHEY, CDR2 SVGAGI. The CDR3 spells CASSYGIRVSTGELFF. The CDR3 bases are TGTGCCAGCAGTTACGGGATTCGGGTTAGCACCGGGGAGCTGTTTTTT.

This clonotype came up once. The chain is built from TRBV5-4 and TRBJ1-2, with TRBD1 identical over 7 bases. Germline V gene sequence: CDR1 SGHNT, CDR2 YYREEE (reference sequence). There are 13 residues in the CDR3. The V gene end was trimmed by 6 bases and the J gene end by 4 bases; junction bases not matched to a gene: 6. In nucleotides, the CDR3 is TGTGCCAGCATCCGGGACAGTGGCTATGGCTACACCTTC. Amino acid sequence: CASIRDSGYGYTF.

The chain links TRBV7-2 to TRBJ1-1; D is possibly TRBD1 (5 bases). This CDR3 has 11 amino acids. Germline CDR1 reads SGHTA; CDR2 reads FQGNSA. V was pared by 3 bases and J by 7 bases, with 6 bases between. CDR3 DNA sequence: TGTGCCAGCAGCTTCCAGGGTGAAGCTTTCTTT. Its protein product is CASSFQGEAFF.

This CDR3 reads CSASQQPDQPQHF. In DNA form, the CDR3 reads TGCAGTGCTAGCCAACAGCCGGATCAGCCCCAGCATTTT. V and J are TRBV20-1 and TRBJ1-5; D unresolved. This CDR3 comprises 13 residues. The V gene's germline CDR1 is DFQATT and CDR2 SNEGSKA (reference sequence). Deletions cut 3 bases from V and 5 bases from J, with 11 bases between.

The chain is built from TRBV7-3 and TRBJ1-2; D is unclear. Trimming stripped 5 bases from V and 12 bases from J, with 16 bases between. Germline V gene sequence: CDR1 SGHTA, CDR2 FQGTGA. The CDR3 length is 12 residues. CDR3 region: CASSITSVGDTF. CDR3 bases: TGTGCCAGCAGCATCACAAGTGTTGGGGACACCTTC. Variable domain in full (rest from reference TRBV7-3 and TRBJ1-2): GAGVSQTPSNKVTEKGKYVELRCDPISGHTALYWYRQSLGQGPEFLIYFQGTGAADDSGLPNDRFFAVRPEGSVSTLKIQRTERGDSAVYLCASSITSVGDTFGSGTRLTVV.

The chain combines TRBV23-1 with TRBJ1-5; a possible D gene is TRBD1 (6 bases). TRBV23-1 is an ORF; its function is uncertain. V was cut by 10 bases and J by 3 bases, with 13 bases left in between. CDR3 length: 13 amino acids. The CDR3 DNA reads TGCGCCATCGCGCAGGGGAACAATCAGCCCCAGCATTTT. It codes for CAIAQGNNQPQHF.

V gene TRBV5-5 combines with J gene TRBJ2-7; 7 bases match TRBD1. The CDR3 sequence is 12 residues long. Germline V gives CDR1 SGHKS, CDR2 YYEKEE (reference sequence). Trimming removed 2 bases from V and 9 bases from J; junction bases left unmatched: 5. CDR3 coding DNA: TGTGCCAGCAGCTTTGACAGGGTGAGGCAGTACTTC. This translates into CASSFDRVRQYF.

The chain links TRBV2 to TRBJ1-5, with D unresolved. Germline lookup yields CDR1 SNHLY and CDR2 FYNNEI. This CDR3 has 13 residues. Trimming removed 6 bases from V and 3 bases from J, with 9 bases in between. The CDR3 reads CASRLENNQPQHF. The CDR3, as DNA: TGTGCCAGCAGGTTAGAGAACAATCAGCCCCAGCATTTT.

The chain couples TRBV5-6 to TRBJ2-3; 12 bases match TRBD1. V gave up 4 bases and J gave up 5 bases; unmatched junction bases: 8. The V gene's germline CDR1 is SGHDT and CDR2 YYEEEE. The CDR3 is made up of 16 amino acids. CDR3 loop: CASSGSGTGGGDTQYF. In DNA form, the CDR3 reads TGTGCCAGCAGCGGGTCCGGGACAGGGGGCGGAGATACGCAGTATTTT. Filled out from reference TRBV5-6 and TRBJ2-3, the complete variable domain reads DAGVTQSPTHLIKTRGQQVTLRCSPKSGHDTVSWYQQALGQGPQFIFQYYEEEERQRGNFPDRFSGHQFPNYSSELNVNALLLGDSALYLCASSGSGTGGGDTQYFGPGTRLTVL.